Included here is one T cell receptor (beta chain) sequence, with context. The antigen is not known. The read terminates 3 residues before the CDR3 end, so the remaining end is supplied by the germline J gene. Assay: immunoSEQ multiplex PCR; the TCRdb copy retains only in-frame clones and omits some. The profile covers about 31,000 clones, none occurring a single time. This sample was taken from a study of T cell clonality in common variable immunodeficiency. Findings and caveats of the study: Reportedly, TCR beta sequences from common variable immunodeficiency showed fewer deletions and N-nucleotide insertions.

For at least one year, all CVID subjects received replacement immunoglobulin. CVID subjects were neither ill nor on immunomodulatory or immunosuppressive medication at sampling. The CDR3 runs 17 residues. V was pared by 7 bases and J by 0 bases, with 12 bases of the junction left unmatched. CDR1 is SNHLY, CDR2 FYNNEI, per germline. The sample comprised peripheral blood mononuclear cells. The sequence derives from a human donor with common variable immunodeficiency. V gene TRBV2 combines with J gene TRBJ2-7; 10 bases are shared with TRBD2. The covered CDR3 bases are TGTGCCAGCATCGAAAGGCTAGCGGGAGCTATCTCCTACGAG. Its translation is CASIERLAGAISYE. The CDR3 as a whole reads CASIERLAGAISYEQYF.